These 29 T cell receptor beta chains were all obtained from the same sample, sequenced in a study of identical twins. In TCRdb, the 5' RACE reads were re-called with MiXCR into one record per CDR3 protein. The table shows 450,000 to 650,000 distinct CDR3 sequences, with roughly 15% occurring only once. These data also formed part of another study, on yellow fever vaccine responses in identical twins.

Sequenced sample: CD4+ T cells sorted from blood. The receptors were sampled from a woman under 30 in good health.

The chain is built from TRBV20-1 and TRBJ2-1; the match to TRBD2 covers 9 bases. Losses at the gene ends were 3 bases for V and 8 bases for J; bases not matched to a gene: 11. CDR1 is DFQATT, CDR2 SNEGSKA, per germline (reference sequence). This CDR3 has 15 residues. CDR3 loop: CSARGFWRGGDEQFF. The CDR3 coding sequence is TGCAGTGCTAGGGGTTTCTGGCGGGGGGGCGATGAGCAGTTCTTC.

This clonotype appeared a few times. The V call is TRBV10-3, the J call TRBJ2-3, with D perhaps matching TRBD1 (6 bases). Per germline, CDR1 ENHRY and CDR2 SYGVKD. V gave up 4 bases and J gave up 3 bases, with 17 bases separating them. The CDR3 is 16 amino acids. This chain's CDR3 is CAISAPTGTGTDTQYF. As DNA, the CDR3 is TGTGCCATCAGTGCCCCGACAGGTACGGGGACAGATACGCAGTATTTT.

The CDR3 bases are TGTGCCAGCTCACAGGGGTTGGAGTCCGGGGAGCTGTTTTTT. Its protein product is CASSQGLESGELFF. This chain uses TRBV18 with TRBJ2-2; the D gene is possibly TRBD1 (5 bases). V was clipped by 4 bases and J by 6 bases, with 12 bases between them. The CDR3 is made up of 14 amino acids. The germline gives CDR1 KGHSH, CDR2 LQKENI.

This clonotype showed up many times. The chain couples TRBV12-3 or TRBV12-4 to TRBJ2-6; D not resolved. V lost 3 bases, J lost 0 bases, and 3 bases lay in between. The CDR3 spans 14 residues. This CDR3 is CASSFTSGANVLTF. Here the CDR3 DNA reads TGTGCCAGCAGTTTCACCTCTGGGGCCAACGTCCTGACTTTC.

The chain carries TRBV6-1 and TRBJ2-1; TRBD2 might be the D (6 bases). Germline CDR1 MNHNS, CDR2 SASEGT. The CDR3 consists of 14 residues. Trimming took 0 bases from V and 10 from J, leaving 13 bases between them. DNA for the CDR3: TGTGCCAGCAGTGAAGCGCTCGGGGGTTTCGAGCAGTTCTTC. It codes for CASSEALGGFEQFF.

This clonotype was counted at least ten times. The rearrangement uses TRBV29-1 and TRBJ2-3; tentatively, D is TRBD1 or TRBD2 (5 bases each). Germline loops: CDR1 SQVTM, CDR2 ANQGSEA. The CDR3 runs 14 residues. V dropped 3 bases and J dropped 4 bases, with 14 bases sitting between them. The CDR3 spells CSVDVGAVPDTQYF. The CDR3 nucleotides read TGCAGCGTTGACGTCGGGGCCGTCCCAGATACGCAGTATTTT.

The chain carries TRBV12-5 and TRBJ2-7, with a tentative D call TRBD1 (5 bases). The CDR3 sequence is 12 residues long. Trimming left V 5 bases short and J 6 bases short, with 11 bases between. The germline V gene has CDR1 LGHNT and CDR2 FRNRAP. DNA of the CDR3: TGTGCTAGTGGTCCGTCCACAGGCGAGCAGTACTTC. Its translation: CASGPSTGEQYF.

The V and J genes are TRBV29-1 and TRBJ2-1; possibly TRBD2 for D (6 bases). V dropped 3 bases and J dropped 5 bases, with 11 bases sitting between them. The CDR3 is 13 residues long. Germline assignment: CDR1 SQVTM and CDR2 ANQGSEA. CDR3 sequence reads: CSVDPGVHNEQFF. The DNA for the CDR3 is TGCAGCGTTGATCCGGGAGTCCACAATGAGCAGTTCTTC.

The chain combines TRBV5-1 with TRBJ2-6, with no clear D. CDR3 length: 17 residues. Trimming shortened V by 4 bases and J by 0 bases, and 14 bases separated the two germline ends. Per germline, CDR1 SGHRS and CDR2 YFSETQ. In nucleotides, the CDR3 is TGCGCCAGCAGCCCCCGATGGGGTAACTCTGGGGCCAACGTCCTGACTTTC. Translating it yields CASSPRWGNSGANVLTF.

This clonotype was detected only a few times. The genes are TRBV28 and TRBJ2-5, with a tentative D call TRBD1 (6 bases). Germline loops: CDR1 MDHEN, CDR2 SYDVKM. The CDR3 runs to 15 residues. The V gene lost 5 bases and the J gene lost 2 bases, with 15 bases spanning the gap. The DNA for the CDR3 is TGTGCCAGCAGTACACAGGGAGTCAGGCAAGAGACCCAGTACTTC. It codes for CASSTQGVRQETQYF.

This chain joins TRBV24-1 and TRBJ2-1; tentatively, D is TRBD2 (5 bases). The CDR3 is made up of 13 amino acids. The germline V and J ends were trimmed by 4 bases and 7 bases, with 10 bases remaining between them. Germline CDR1 is KGHDR and CDR2 is SFDVKD. The CDR3 bases are TGTGCCACCAGTGAGCGGGCCGGGAATGAGCAGTTCTTC. Translation gives CATSERAGNEQFF.

This chain uses TRBV28 with TRBJ2-5, with 8 bases matching TRBD2. Trimming removed 0 bases from V and 5 bases from J; junction bases left unmatched: 11. CDR3 size: 17 residues. Germline assignment: CDR1 MDHEN and CDR2 SYDVKM. In nucleotides, the CDR3 is TGTGCCAGCAGTTTATGGGGCGGGAGGTCCTTAAGGGAGACCCAGTACTTC. Translating it yields CASSLWGGRSLRETQYF.

This clonotype was recorded a few times. This chain links TRBV29-1 with TRBJ1-2, with D possibly being TRBD1 (5 bases). CDR3 length equals 15 residues. Germline V gene data show CDR1 as SQVTM and CDR2 as ANQGSEA. Trimming removed 5 bases from V and 0 bases from J, with 16 bases in between. CDR3 DNA sequence: TGCAGCGTTATGGGCGGGGGAGGTACTAACTATGGCTACACCTTC. Protein product: CSVMGGGGTNYGYTF.

The chain recombines TRBV10-2 with TRBJ2-5; TRBD1 matches 7 bases. CDR1 and CDR2 (germline): WSHSY, SAAADI. This CDR3 is 16 amino acids long. V lost 5 bases, J lost 1 base, and 10 bases stayed unmatched. CDR3 region: CASSYKPGQSQETQYF. In DNA form, the CDR3 reads TGCGCCAGCAGTTACAAACCGGGACAGTCCCAAGAGACCCAGTACTTC.

The rearrangement uses TRBV9 and TRBJ2-7, with D possibly matching TRBD2 (5 bases). The CDR3 contains 18 residues. Germline lookup yields CDR1 SGDLS and CDR2 YYNGEE. V gave up 0 bases and J gave up 1 base, with 20 bases separating them. The CDR3 coding sequence is TGTGCCAGCAGCGTAGCCCCGGACGCGGGCGTTGGGTCCTACGAGCAGTACTTC. It encodes CASSVAPDAGVGSYEQYF.

The V call is TRBV12-3 or TRBV12-4, the J call TRBJ2-7, with TRBD1 identical over 9 bases. The CDR3 is 15 residues long. V lost 5 bases and J lost 2; bases outside the gene matches: 7. The CDR3 nucleotides read TGTGCCAGCAGTGCCCGGGACAGGGTTACCTACGAGCAGTACTTC. Translation: CASSARDRVTYEQYF.

This clonotype was picked up a small number of times. This rearrangement joins TRBV5-1 to TRBJ1-2; 9 positions agree with TRBD1. After removal of 4 bases from V and 1 base from J, the junction contained 8 bases not matched to a gene. The CDR3 is 16 amino acids. Germline CDR1 reads SGHRS; CDR2 reads YFSETQ. The CDR3, as DNA: TGCGCCAGCAGCCCCGGACAGGGGCTGGATAACTATGGCTACACCTTC. Translated, it gives CASSPGQGLDNYGYTF.

This sequence joins TRBV7-9 and TRBJ2-3; 11 nucleotides align to TRBD1. Trimming removed 6 bases from V and 2 bases from J; junction bases left unmatched: 10. Germline V gene data show CDR1 as SEHNR and CDR2 as FQNEAQ (reference sequence). The CDR3 extends over 17 amino acids. DNA of the CDR3: TGTGCCAGCAGACCACCGGACAGGGGGCTTTCCACAGATACGCAGTATTTT. Its translation is CASRPPDRGLSTDTQYF. Drawing the rest from reference TRBV7-9 and TRBJ2-3, the complete variable domain is DTGVSQNPRHKITKRGQNVTFRCDPISEHNRLYWYRQTLGQGPEFLTYFQNEAQLEKSRLLSDRFSAERPKGSFSTLEIQRTEQGDSAMYLCASRPPDRGLSTDTQYFGPGTRLTVL.

This clonotype was counted only a few times. The J gene is TRBJ1-1, the V gene TRBV29-1; D gene unclear. This CDR3 is 14 amino acids long. V lost 4 bases to trimming and J lost 1 base, with 13 bases between them. Germline lookup yields CDR1 SQVTM and CDR2 ANQGSEA. In nucleotides, the CDR3 is TGCAGCGTTGTTCGGCTCCTCGAGAACACTGAAGCTTTCTTT. It codes for CSVVRLLENTEAFF.

The V and J genes are TRBV29-1 and TRBJ2-3; perhaps TRBD1 as D (5 bases). The germline V gene encodes CDR1 SQVTM and CDR2 ANQGSEA. The CDR3 runs 14 residues. Trimming shortened V by 8 bases and J by 0 bases, and 15 bases separated the two germline ends. CDR3 coding DNA: TGCAGCACTGAACGGGCAGGGAGCACAGATACGCAGTATTTT. This sequence encodes CSTERAGSTDTQYF.

The V gene is TRBV5-1, the J gene TRBJ2-1; 11 positions agree with TRBD1. Germline assignment: CDR1 SGHRS and CDR2 YFSETQ. The CDR3 length is 16 residues. V gave up 0 bases and J gave up 9 bases; unmatched junction bases: 8. The CDR3 DNA follows: TGCGCCAGCAGCTTGGATGGGCGGACAGGGGGCGGTGAGCAGTTCTTC. Translation gives CASSLDGRTGGGEQFF. Complete variable domain (other parts from reference TRBV5-1 and TRBJ2-1): KAGVTQTPRYLIKTRGQQVTLSCSPISGHRSVSWYQQTPGQGLQFLFEYFSETQRNKGNFPGRFSGRQFSNSRSEMNVSTLELGDSALYLCASSLDGRTGGGEQFFGPGTRLTVL.

This clonotype was picked up a small number of times. The chain is built from TRBV12-3 or TRBV12-4 and TRBJ1-1; 9 nucleotides line up with TRBD1. The CDR3 is 15 amino acids. Trimming cost V 7 bases and J 5 bases; bases outside gene matches: 11. As DNA, the CDR3 is TGTGCCAGCAAAACGGGACAGGGATTTGGGACTGAAGCTTTCTTT. The encoded protein is CASKTGQGFGTEAFF.

The chain combines TRBV7-6 with TRBJ2-1, with TRBD2 identical over 13 bases. Germline CDR1 SGHVS, CDR2 FNYEAQ. Trimming cost V 0 bases and J 0 bases; bases outside gene matches: 11. This CDR3 comprises 21 residues. Here the CDR3 DNA reads TGTGCCAGCAGCTTAGCACCTCCGGGACTAGCGGGAAGGAGCTCCTACAATGAGCAGTTCTTC. Its protein product is CASSLAPPGLAGRSSYNEQFF.

In regard to this clonotype: One end of the junction varies from germline; a read error may be responsible. V usage is TRBV5-1 and J usage is TRBJ2-2; 7 positions match TRBD1. This CDR3 region has 16 residues. Germline loops: CDR1 SGHRS, CDR2 YFSETQ. The chain's CDR3 is CASSLTGTANTGVLFF. Here the CDR3 DNA reads TGCGCCAGCAGTCTAACCGGGACAGCAAACACCGGGGTGCTGTTTTTT.

This clonotype was observed a handful of times. The chain employs TRBV20-1 and TRBJ2-5; 13 bases align to TRBD2. The germline V gene has CDR1 DFQATT and CDR2 SNEGSKA (reference sequence). The CDR3 loop spans 15 amino acids. The V and J ends lost 6 bases and 1 base, in that order; junction bases with no gene match: 5. The CDR3 spells CSATRLAGGQETQYF. CDR3 DNA sequence: TGCAGTGCCACCCGACTAGCGGGGGGCCAAGAGACCCAGTACTTC.

This clonotype was detected only a few times. The V gene is TRBV11-3, the J gene TRBJ2-7; perhaps TRBD2 as D (6 bases). V was clipped by 4 bases and J by 0 bases, with 19 bases between them. This CDR3 is 17 amino acids long. CDR1 and CDR2 (germline): SGHNT, YENEEA. The DNA of the CDR3 is TGTGCCAGCAGCTCTAGAGCGGGCCGCCGTATCTCCTACGAGCAGTACGTC. Translation gives CASSSRAGRRISYEQYV.

The genes are TRBV29-1 and TRBJ2-1; 7 bases are shared with TRBD1. The trim removed 6 bases at V and 5 bases at J, leaving 4 bases unmatched. The CDR3 runs 12 residues. Germline lookup yields CDR1 SQVTM and CDR2 ANQGSEA. CDR3 DNA sequence: TGCAGCGTCCTGACAGGGAACAATGAGCAGTTCTTC. This gives the protein CSVLTGNNEQFF.

The table lists this clonotype with a few counts. The chain has TRBV20-1 and TRBJ2-1, with no clear D. Trimming removed 3 bases at V and 14 bases at J, with 20 bases between. The germline V gene encodes CDR1 DFQATT and CDR2 SNEGSKA (reference sequence). CDR3 size: 13 residues. The CDR3 DNA follows: TGCAGTGCTAGTACTATCACGAAGAGTATCGAGTTCTTC. Its translation is CSASTITKSIEFF.

The V and J genes are TRBV5-1 and TRBJ2-1; the D gene is possibly TRBD2 (6 bases). CDR3 length equals 15 residues. CDR1 and CDR2 from the germline V gene are SGHRS and YFSETQ. With 4 bases removed from V and 6 bases from J, the gap between germline ends came to 17 bases. The CDR3 DNA sequence: TGCGCCAGCAGCCCGTTATCGGGGGTGGGCAATGAGCAGTTCTTC. Translated: CASSPLSGVGNEQFF. Filled out from reference TRBV5-1 and TRBJ2-1, the complete variable domain reads KAGVTQTPRYLIKTRGQQVTLSCSPISGHRSVSWYQQTPGQGLQFLFEYFSETQRNKGNFPGRFSGRQFSNSRSEMNVSTLELGDSALYLCASSPLSGVGNEQFFGPGTRLTVL.